These T cell receptor beta chains were read from a single sample in a study of cytomegalovirus exposure and HLA in healthy donors. Repertoires were generated with immunoSEQ multiplex PCR, while TCRdb's copy carries only in-frame clones and drops some. The repertoire holds over 100,000 clones, with approximately 87% as singletons. The material sequenced was PBMCs. The receptors originated from a woman in her 30s in good health and CMV-seronegative. The conserved cysteine and the conserved F or W are not part of the CDR3 here. A D gene is named only where the DNA matches it firmly.

V gene,J gene,D gene,CDR3 protein
TRBV27,TRBJ2-7,TRBD2,ASSSSGTSGGFYEQY
TRBV29-1,TRBJ2-3,.,SVASGDTQY
TRBV6-1,TRBJ2-7,TRBD1,ASSEGDGTGGYEQY
TRBV5-8,TRBJ2-5,TRBD2,ASSRGEETQY
TRBV25-1,TRBJ1-1,TRBD1,ASSEGQGTTEAF
TRBV5-1,TRBJ2-5,.,ASSLIRGARETQY
TRBV5-8,TRBJ1-5,TRBD1,ASSWGTGGPQPQH
TRBV6-6,TRBJ1-5,TRBD1,ASSFGQGFLDQPQH
TRBV5-1,TRBJ2-3,.,ASSLNSPEDTQY
TRBV5-8,TRBJ2-7,.,ASSLGQGSTEQY
TRBV27,TRBJ1-1,TRBD1,ARNRDRGKWRNTEAF
TRBV6-6,TRBJ2-1,TRBD1,ASGGSGTGQF
TRBV18,TRBJ1-5,.,ASAHGGGQPQH
TRBV5-4,TRBJ2-7,TRBD2,ASSLAGLAQYEQY
TRBV7-2,TRBJ1-1,.,ASSFGTPNTEAF
TRBV7-8,TRBJ2-1,TRBD1,ASSQGQGLGNEQF
TRBV5-6,TRBJ2-1,TRBD2,ASSSERGGRDEQF
TRBV11-2,TRBJ1-6,TRBD1,ASRGQENSPLH
TRBV4-3,TRBJ2-2,TRBD1,ASSPTARGHTGELF
TRBV11-2,TRBJ2-5,TRBD2,ASSLGQGLFQETQY
TRBV7-6,TRBJ1-6,TRBD1,ASSLATGGGTPLH
TRBV5-4,TRBJ2-7,.,ASSLGGQREY